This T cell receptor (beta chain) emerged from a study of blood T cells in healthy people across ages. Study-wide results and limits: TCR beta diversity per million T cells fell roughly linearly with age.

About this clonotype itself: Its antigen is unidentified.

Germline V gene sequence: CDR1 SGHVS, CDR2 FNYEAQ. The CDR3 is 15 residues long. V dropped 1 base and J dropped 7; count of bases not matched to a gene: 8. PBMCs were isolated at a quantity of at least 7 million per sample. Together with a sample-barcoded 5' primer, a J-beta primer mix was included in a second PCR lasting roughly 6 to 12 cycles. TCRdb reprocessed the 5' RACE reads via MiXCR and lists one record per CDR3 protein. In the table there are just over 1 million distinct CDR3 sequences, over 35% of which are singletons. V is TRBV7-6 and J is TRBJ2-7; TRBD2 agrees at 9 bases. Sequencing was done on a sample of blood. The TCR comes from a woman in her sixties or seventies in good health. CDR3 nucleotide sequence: TGTGCCAGCAGCTTAGGTCCTAGCGGGACGGGTGAGCAGTACTTC. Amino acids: CASSLGPSGTGEQYF.